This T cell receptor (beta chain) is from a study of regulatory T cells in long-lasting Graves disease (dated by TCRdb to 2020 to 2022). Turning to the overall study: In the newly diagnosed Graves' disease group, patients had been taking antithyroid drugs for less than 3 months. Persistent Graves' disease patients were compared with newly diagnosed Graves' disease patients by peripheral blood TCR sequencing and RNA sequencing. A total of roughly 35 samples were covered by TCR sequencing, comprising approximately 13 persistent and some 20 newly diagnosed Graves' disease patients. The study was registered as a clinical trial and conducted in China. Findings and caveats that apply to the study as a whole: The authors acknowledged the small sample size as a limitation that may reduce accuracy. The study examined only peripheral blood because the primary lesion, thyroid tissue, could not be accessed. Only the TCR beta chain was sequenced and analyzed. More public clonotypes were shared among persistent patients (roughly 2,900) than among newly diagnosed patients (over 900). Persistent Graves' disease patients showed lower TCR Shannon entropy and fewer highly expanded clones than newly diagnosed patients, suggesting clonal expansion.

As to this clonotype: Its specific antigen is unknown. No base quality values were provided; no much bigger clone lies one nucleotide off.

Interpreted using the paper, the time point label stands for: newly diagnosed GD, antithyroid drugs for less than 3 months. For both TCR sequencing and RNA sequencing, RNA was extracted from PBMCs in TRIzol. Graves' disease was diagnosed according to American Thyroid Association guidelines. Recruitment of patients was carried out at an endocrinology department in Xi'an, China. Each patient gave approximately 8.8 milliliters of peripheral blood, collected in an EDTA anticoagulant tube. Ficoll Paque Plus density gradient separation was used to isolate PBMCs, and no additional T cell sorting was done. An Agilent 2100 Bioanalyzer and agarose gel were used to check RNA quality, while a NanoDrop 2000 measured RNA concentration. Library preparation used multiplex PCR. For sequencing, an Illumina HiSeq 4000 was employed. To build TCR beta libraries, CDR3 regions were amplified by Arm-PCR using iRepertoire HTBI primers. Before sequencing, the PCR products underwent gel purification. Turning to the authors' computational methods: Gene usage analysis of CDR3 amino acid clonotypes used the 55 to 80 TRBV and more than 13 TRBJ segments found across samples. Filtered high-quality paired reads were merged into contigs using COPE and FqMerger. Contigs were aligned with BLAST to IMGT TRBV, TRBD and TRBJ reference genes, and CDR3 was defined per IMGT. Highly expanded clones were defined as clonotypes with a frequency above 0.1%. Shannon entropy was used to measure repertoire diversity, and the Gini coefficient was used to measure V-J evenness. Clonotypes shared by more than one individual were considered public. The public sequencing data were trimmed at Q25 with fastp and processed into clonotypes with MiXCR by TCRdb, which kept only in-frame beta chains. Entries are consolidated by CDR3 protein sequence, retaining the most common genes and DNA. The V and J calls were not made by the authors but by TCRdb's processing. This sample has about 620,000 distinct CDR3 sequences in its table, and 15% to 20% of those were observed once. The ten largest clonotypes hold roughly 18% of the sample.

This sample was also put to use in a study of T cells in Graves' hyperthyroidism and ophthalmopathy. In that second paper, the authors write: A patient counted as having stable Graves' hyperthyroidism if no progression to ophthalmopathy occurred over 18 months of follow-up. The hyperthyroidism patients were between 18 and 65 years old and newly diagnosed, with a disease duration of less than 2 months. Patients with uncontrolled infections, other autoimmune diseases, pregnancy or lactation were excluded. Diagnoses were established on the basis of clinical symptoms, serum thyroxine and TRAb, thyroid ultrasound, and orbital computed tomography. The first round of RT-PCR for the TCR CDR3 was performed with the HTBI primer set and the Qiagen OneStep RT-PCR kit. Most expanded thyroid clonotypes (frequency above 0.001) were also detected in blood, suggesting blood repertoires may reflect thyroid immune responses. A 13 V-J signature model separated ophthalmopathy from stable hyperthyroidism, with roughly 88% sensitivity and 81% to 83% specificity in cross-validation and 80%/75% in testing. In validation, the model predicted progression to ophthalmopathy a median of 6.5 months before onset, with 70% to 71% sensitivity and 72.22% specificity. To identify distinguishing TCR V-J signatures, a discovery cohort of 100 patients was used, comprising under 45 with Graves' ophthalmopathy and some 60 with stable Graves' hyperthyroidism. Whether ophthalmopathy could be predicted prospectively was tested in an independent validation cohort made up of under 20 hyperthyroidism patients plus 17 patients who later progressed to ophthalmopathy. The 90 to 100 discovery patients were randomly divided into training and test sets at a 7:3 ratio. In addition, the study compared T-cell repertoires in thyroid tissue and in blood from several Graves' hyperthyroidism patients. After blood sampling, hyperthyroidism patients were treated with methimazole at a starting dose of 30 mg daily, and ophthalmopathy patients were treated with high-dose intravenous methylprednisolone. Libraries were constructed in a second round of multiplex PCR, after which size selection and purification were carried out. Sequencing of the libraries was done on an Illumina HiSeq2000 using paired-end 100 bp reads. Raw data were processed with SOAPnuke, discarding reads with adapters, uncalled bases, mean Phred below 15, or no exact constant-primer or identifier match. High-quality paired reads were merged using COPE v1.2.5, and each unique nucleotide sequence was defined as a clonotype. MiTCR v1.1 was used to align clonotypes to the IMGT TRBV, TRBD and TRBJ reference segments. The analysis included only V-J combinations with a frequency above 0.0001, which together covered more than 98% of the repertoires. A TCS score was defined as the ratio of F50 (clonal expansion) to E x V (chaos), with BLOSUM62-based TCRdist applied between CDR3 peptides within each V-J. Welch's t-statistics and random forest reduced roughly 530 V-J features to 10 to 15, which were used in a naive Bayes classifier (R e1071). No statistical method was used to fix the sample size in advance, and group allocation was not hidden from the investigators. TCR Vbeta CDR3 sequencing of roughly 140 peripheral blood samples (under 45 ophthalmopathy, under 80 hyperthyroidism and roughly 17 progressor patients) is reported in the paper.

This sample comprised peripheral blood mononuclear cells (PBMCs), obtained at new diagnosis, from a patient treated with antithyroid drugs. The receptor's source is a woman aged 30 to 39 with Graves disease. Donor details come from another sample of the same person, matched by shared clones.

The sequenced DNA: TGCGCCAGCAGCTGGGGGGCGGGGGGCGGCACTGAAGCTTTCTTT. The encoded protein is CASSWGAGGGTEAFF. The chain links TRBV5-1 with TRBJ1-1, with TRBD1 as a weak D call on 6 bases. CDR1 is given as SGHRS and CDR2 as YFSETQ, both from the germline V gene. The CDR3 starts with the cysteine, ends with the phenylalanine, and has 15 residues. The CDR3 DNA has 45 bases and is translated from base 1. Trimming at the junction amounts to 3 bases on V and 4 bases on J, and the germline ends lie 16 bases apart.